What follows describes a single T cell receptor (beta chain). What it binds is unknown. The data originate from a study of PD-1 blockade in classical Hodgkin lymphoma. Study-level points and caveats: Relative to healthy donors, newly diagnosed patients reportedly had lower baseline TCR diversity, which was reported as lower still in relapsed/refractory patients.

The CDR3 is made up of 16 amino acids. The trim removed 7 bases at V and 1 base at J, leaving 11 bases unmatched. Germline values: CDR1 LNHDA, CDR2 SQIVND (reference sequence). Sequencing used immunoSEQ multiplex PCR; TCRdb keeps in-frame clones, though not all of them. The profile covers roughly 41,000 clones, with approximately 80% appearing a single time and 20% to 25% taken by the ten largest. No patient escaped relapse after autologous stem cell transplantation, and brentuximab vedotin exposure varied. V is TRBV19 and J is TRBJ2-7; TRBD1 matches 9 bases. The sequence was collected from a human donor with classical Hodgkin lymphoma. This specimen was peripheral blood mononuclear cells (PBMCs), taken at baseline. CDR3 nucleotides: TGTGCCAGTACTTCCCGCCGGACAGGGGAGTCCTACGAGCAGTACTTC. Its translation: CASTSRRTGESYEQYF.